This TCR beta chain was recovered during a study of T cell repertoires in cytomegalovirus infection. Whole-study context: Public TCR beta signatures marked donors with CMV infection and the matching HLA.

Whole-study findings and limits: CMV-specific TCR beta clonotypes restricted by HLA-C dominated the ex vivo response. The cumulative frequency of public TCR beta families identified carriers of CMV plus the relevant HLA.

One entry per CDR3 protein results from TCRdb running MiXCR on the reads. The sample lists over 450,000 distinct CDR3 sequences, 11% seen once, with roughly 10% in the top ten. This clonotype showed up just once. Its matching antigen is unknown. The sequence derives from a human donor in good health (CMV status not recorded). Some clones in this sample may be carry-over from other donors' samples. The sample comprised PBMCs.

This chain's CDR3 is CASSYGSYNYGYTF. The CDR3 DNA follows: TGTGCCAGCAGCTATGGAAGCTATAACTATGGCTACACCTTC. V gene TRBV7-8 combines with J gene TRBJ1-2; D unclear. The CDR3 has 14 residues. Germline lookup yields CDR1 SGHVS and CDR2 FQNEAQ. V lost 4 bases and J lost 1, with 10 bases in between.